These T cell receptor beta chains were read from a single sample in a study of blood T cells in healthy people across ages. TCRdb independently ran MiXCR on the 5' RACE reads; one entry per CDR3 protein. The sample has roughly 410,000 distinct CDR3 sequences, about 52% seen once. The sequenced sample was blood. All receptors come from a man aged 60 to 69 in good health. The CDR3 runs from the conserved cysteine through the conserved F or W. D genes are given only for firm matches. For some rows the clone size is stated as once, few or many, or as a class when expanded; others skip it.

cdr3_aa: CASSPGVPQPQHF
cdr3_nt: TGTGCCAGCAGCCCAGGGGTACCACAGCCCCAGCATTTT
v_call: TRBV7-2
d_call: -
j_call: TRBJ1-5
cdr3_length: 13
clone_size: many

cdr3_aa: CASIPQTGSHEQYF
cdr3_nt: TGTGCCAGCATCCCACAGACAGGGAGCCACGAGCAGTACTTC
v_call: TRBV28
d_call: TRBD1
j_call: TRBJ2-7
cdr3_length: 14
clone_size: many

cdr3_aa: CSAASGGTGTQYF
cdr3_nt: TGCAGTGCTGCTAGCGGGGGTACTGGTACGCAGTATTTT
v_call: TRBV20-1
d_call: TRBD2
j_call: TRBJ2-3
cdr3_length: 13
clone_size: few

cdr3_aa: CASSFRDRYNEQFF
cdr3_nt: TGTGCCAGCAGTTTCCGGGACAGATACAATGAGCAGTTCTTC
v_call: TRBV28
d_call: TRBD1
j_call: TRBJ2-1
cdr3_length: 14
clone_size: -

cdr3_aa: CSVDRNTGELFF
cdr3_nt: TGCAGCGTTGATCGGAACACCGGGGAGCTGTTTTTT
v_call: TRBV29-1
d_call: -
j_call: TRBJ2-2
cdr3_length: 12
clone_size: -

cdr3_aa: CASSSIMERAGNEQFF
cdr3_nt: TGCGCCAGCAGCTCGATTATGGAGAGGGCCGGGAATGAGCAGTTCTTC
v_call: TRBV5-1
d_call: -
j_call: TRBJ2-1
cdr3_length: 16
clone_size: once

cdr3_aa: CASSYSTRPPGLAGYEQYF
cdr3_nt: TGTGCCAGCAGTTACTCGACACGACCTCCGGGACTAGCGGGCTACGAGCAGTACTTC
v_call: TRBV6-5
d_call: TRBD2
j_call: TRBJ2-7
cdr3_length: 19
clone_size: -

cdr3_aa: CSASHRGRGEQYF
cdr3_nt: TGCAGTGCTAGTCATAGGGGGCGCGGCGAGCAGTACTTC
v_call: TRBV20-1
d_call: TRBD1
j_call: TRBJ2-7
cdr3_length: 13
clone_size: few

cdr3_aa: CATRQGESEQYF
cdr3_nt: TGTGCCACTCGACAGGGGGAGAGCGAGCAGTACTTC
v_call: TRBV6-2/TRBV6-3
d_call: TRBD1
j_call: TRBJ2-7
cdr3_length: 12
clone_size: -

cdr3_aa: CSARGRFTGRYSTDTQYF
cdr3_nt: TGCAGTGCTAGAGGGAGGTTTACAGGGAGATATAGCACAGATACGCAGTATTTT
v_call: TRBV20-1
d_call: -
j_call: TRBJ2-3
cdr3_length: 18
clone_size: -

cdr3_aa: CSASDRGYGYTF
cdr3_nt: TGCAGTGCTAGCGACAGGGGCTATGGCTACACCTTC
v_call: TRBV20-1
d_call: TRBD1
j_call: TRBJ1-2
cdr3_length: 12
clone_size: few